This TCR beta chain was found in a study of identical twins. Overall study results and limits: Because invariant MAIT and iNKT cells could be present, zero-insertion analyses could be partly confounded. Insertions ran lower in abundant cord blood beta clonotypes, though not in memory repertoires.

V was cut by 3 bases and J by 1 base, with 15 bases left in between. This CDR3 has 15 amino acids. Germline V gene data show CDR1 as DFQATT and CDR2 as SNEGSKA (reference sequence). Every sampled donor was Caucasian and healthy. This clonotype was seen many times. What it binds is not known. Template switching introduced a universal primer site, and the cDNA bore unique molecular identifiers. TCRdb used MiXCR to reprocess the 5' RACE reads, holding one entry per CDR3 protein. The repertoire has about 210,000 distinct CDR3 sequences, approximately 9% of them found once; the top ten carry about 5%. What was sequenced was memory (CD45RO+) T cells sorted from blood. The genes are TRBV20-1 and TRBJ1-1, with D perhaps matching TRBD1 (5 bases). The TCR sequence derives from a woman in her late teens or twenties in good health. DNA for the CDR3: TGCAGTGCTAGGACCGGGGGGTACGCGAACACTGAAGCTTTCTTT. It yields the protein CSARTGGYANTEAFF.